This TCR beta chain was identified in a study of T cell repertoires in cytomegalovirus infection. Across the study: Through public TCR beta signatures, both CMV infection and matching HLA type were indicated. Study-level findings and limits: Carriage of CMV together with the relevant HLA was identifiable through cumulative public TCR beta family frequency.

A few counts support this clonotype. Its target is not known. TCRdb re-called the reads with MiXCR, one entry per CDR3 protein. The sample holds approximately 500,000 distinct CDR3 sequences; approximately 15% are singletons and the top ten take under 30%. This CDR3 comprises 17 residues. The germline gives CDR1 SGHTA, CDR2 FQGTGA. Germline trimming cut 2 bases from V and 0 bases from J; bases unmatched to any gene: 6. Sequenced sample: CD8+ T cells from PBMCs. The clonotype originates from a human donor in good health (CMV status not recorded). Some clones in this sample may be carry-over from other donors' samples. V is TRBV7-3 and J is TRBJ2-3, with 9 bases aligning to TRBD2. The CDR3 DNA reads TGTGCCAGCAGCTTAGAAGCGGGGGGAACTAGCACAGATACGCAGTATTTT. Protein sequence: CASSLEAGGTSTDTQYF.